The source of this T cell receptor beta chain is a study of blood T cells in healthy people across ages. With a J-beta primer mix and a sample-barcoded 5' primer, a second PCR ran about 7 to 12 cycles. Each CDR3 protein is one row after TCRdb ran MiXCR on the 5' RACE reads. The sample lists 850,000 to 1,300,000 distinct CDR3 sequences, under 45% occurring once. CDR1 is SNHLY and CDR2 is FYNNEI in the germline V gene. With 7 bases removed from V and 2 bases from J, the gap between germline ends came to 24 bases. The CDR3 loop spans 17 amino acids. What was sequenced was blood. This TCR was sampled from an older woman in good health. This chain uses TRBV2 with TRBJ2-7; weak D call: TRBD1 (5 bases). For the CDR3, the DNA is TGTGCCAGCACTCCCAGGGTGCGGTCCATGGACACCTACGAGCAGTACTTC. Translated, it gives CASTPRVRSMDTYEQYF.